Listed below are T cell receptor beta chains from one sample, sequenced in a study of beta chain features in type 1 diabetes. The assay was immunoSEQ multiplex PCR, and TCRdb's table has in-frame clones only and misses some. The profile shows 850,000 to 900,000 clones, under 20% of them singletons. The specimen was naive CD4+ T cells from blood. All receptors come from a young woman in good health. The CDR3 runs from the conserved cysteine through the conserved F or W. A D gene is named only where the DNA matches it firmly. A clone size is listed for some rows: how often the clone was seen (once, few, many), or a class if it is expanded.

clone_size	j_call	v_call	d_call	cdr3_aa	cdr3_nt
few	TRBJ2-3	TRBV10-3	TRBD1	CAISWDRGSDTQYF	TGTGCCATCAGTTGGGACAGGGGATCAGATACGCAGTATTTT
.	TRBJ1-2	TRBV7-9	TRBD1	CASSSGTGRGYTF	TGTGCCAGCAGCTCCGGGACAGGACGGGGCTACACCTTC
few	TRBJ2-1	TRBV5-4	TRBD1	CASSHDRVAYNEQFF	TGTGCCAGCAGCCACGACAGGGTCGCTTACAATGAGCAGTTCTTC
.	TRBJ2-5	TRBV29-1	.	CSAAGISLKETQYF	TGCAGCGCTGCGGGGATCTCCTTGAAGGAGACCCAGTACTTC
.	TRBJ1-4	TRBV7-2	.	CASSSEGSAAEKLFF	TGTGCCAGCAGCTCGGAAGGGTCAGCCGCTGAAAAACTGTTTTTT
few	TRBJ2-3	TRBV29-1	TRBD1	CSVVQGHSTDTQYF	TGCAGCGTGGTACAGGGGCATAGCACAGATACGCAGTATTTT
few	TRBJ2-5	TRBV14	TRBD2	CASSLAGGTKTQYF	TGTGCCAGCAGCCTGGCGGGAGGGACAAAGACCCAGTACTTC
few	TRBJ1-5	TRBV5-6	.	CASSLGYRVNQPQHF	TGTGCCAGCAGCTTGGGATACAGGGTTAATCAGCCCCAGCATTTT
.	TRBJ1-2	TRBV4-1	TRBD1	CASSQDRDRGRGYTF	TGCGCCAGCAGCCAAGATCGCGACAGGGGCCGGGGCTACACCTTC
few	TRBJ2-7	TRBV6-5	TRBD2	CASSYSTSGKYEQYF	TGTGCCAGCAGTTACTCGACTAGCGGGAAGTACGAGCAGTACTTC
few	TRBJ2-2	TRBV7-2	TRBD2	CASSPPSGRAVGELFF	TGTGCCAGCAGCCCCCCAAGCGGGAGGGCCGTCGGGGAGCTGTTTTTT
.	TRBJ2-7	TRBV20-1	.	CSASPYEQYF	TGCAGTGCTAGCCCCTACGAGCAGTACTTC
few	TRBJ2-7	TRBV27	.	CASSVNWMGTEQYF	TGTGCCAGCAGCGTAAACTGGATGGGAACCGAGCAGTACTTC
few	TRBJ1-1	TRBV14	.	CASSPPRQSITTEAFF	TGTGCCAGCAGCCCTCCGAGACAGAGCATAACCACTGAAGCTTTCTTT
.	TRBJ2-3	TRBV7-9	.	CASSLAGVSDTQYF	TGTGCCAGCAGCTTAGCGGGAGTATCAGATACGCAGTATTTT
.	TRBJ2-5	TRBV4-2	TRBD2	CASSQPFRGTNTQETQYF	TGTGCCAGCAGCCAACCTTTTCGAGGGACTAACACCCAAGAGACCCAGTACTTC
few	TRBJ2-2	TRBV4-3	.	CASSQEAAGNTGELFF	TGCGCCAGCAGCCAAGAGGCGGCAGGGAACACCGGGGAGCTGTTTTTT
.	TRBJ2-5	TRBV15	.	CATQPGDQETQYF	TGTGCCACCCAGCCTGGAGACCAAGAGACCCAGTACTTC
few	TRBJ2-5	TRBV15	.	CATSTGTQETQYF	TGTGCCACCTCGACCGGAACCCAAGAGACCCAGTACTTC